The 29 T cell receptor beta chains listed next were all sequenced from one sample in a study of identical twins. Via MiXCR, TCRdb re-called the 5' RACE reads, giving one row per CDR3 protein. The sample holds around 280,000 distinct CDR3 sequences, less than 9% seen once. This sample also belongs to another study, concerning yellow fever vaccine responses in identical twins.

The sample comprised memory (CD45RO+) T cells sorted from blood. Receptors were obtained from a woman in her late teens or twenties in good health.

In this sample, this clonotype turned up many times. The CDR3 DNA follows: TGTGCCAGCAGACCCACTAGCGGAGCACAAGAGACCCAGTACTTC. This codes for CASRPTSGAQETQYF. J is TRBJ2-5 and V is TRBV2; 8 bases agree with TRBD2. CDR1 is SNHLY and CDR2 is FYNNEI in the germline V gene. The CDR3 extends over 15 amino acids. J gave up 2 bases and V 6 bases, and 8 bases lay outside the gene matches. Drawing the rest from reference TRBV2 and TRBJ2-5, the complete variable domain is EPEVTQTPSHQVTQMGQEVILRCVPISNHLYFYWYRQILGQKVEFLVSFYNNEISEKSEIFDDQFSVERPDGSNFTLKIRSTKLEDSAMYFCASRPTSGAQETQYFGPGTRLLVL.

The rearrangement joins TRBV20-1 to TRBJ2-1; maybe TRBD2 (6 bases). The germline CDR1 and CDR2 sequences are DFQATT and SNEGSKA (reference sequence). This CDR3 region has 16 residues. Trimming took 0 bases from V and 2 from J, leaving 14 bases between them. DNA for the CDR3: TGCAGTGCTAGAGATCCCGGGGGAGAAGCCTACAATGAGCAGTTCTTC. It codes for CSARDPGGEAYNEQFF.

This clonotype showed up just a few times. V and J are TRBV5-1 and TRBJ2-1, with D possibly matching TRBD2 (5 bases). Germline CDR1 SGHRS, CDR2 YFSETQ. The CDR3 length is 16 residues. The ends were cut back, 1 base at V and 9 bases at J, with 20 bases in the middle. The CDR3 loop reads CASSLSEAAGRSEQFF. CDR3 sequence (DNA): TGCGCCAGCAGCTTGAGCGAAGCGGCAGGACGGAGTGAGCAGTTCTTC. Using reference TRBV5-1 and TRBJ2-1 for the parts outside the CDR3, the full variable domain is KAGVTQTPRYLIKTRGQQVTLSCSPISGHRSVSWYQQTPGQGLQFLFEYFSETQRNKGNFPGRFSGRQFSNSRSEMNVSTLELGDSALYLCASSLSEAAGRSEQFFGPGTRLTVL.

The genes are TRBV5-6 and TRBJ1-1; 7 bases are shared with TRBD1. Germline V CDR1 and CDR2: SGHDT, YYEEEE. Germline trimming cut 3 bases from V and 0 bases from J; bases unmatched to any gene: 8. The CDR3 has 16 residues. In nucleotides, the CDR3 is TGTGCCAGCAGCTCCGTTTCAGGGGGAATGAACACTGAAGCTTTCTTT. As protein: CASSSVSGGMNTEAFF.

This clonotype was recorded many times. The gene calls are TRBV5-1 and TRBJ1-1; tentative D call: TRBD1 (5 bases). This CDR3 spans 14 amino acids. Germline CDR1 is SGHRS and CDR2 is YFSETQ. The V gene lost 2 bases and the J gene lost 5 bases, with 13 bases spanning the gap. CDR3 sequence: CASSFESGGTEAFF. The CDR3 DNA sequence: TGCGCCAGCAGCTTCGAATCGGGGGGTACTGAAGCTTTCTTT.

This clonotype showed up just a few times. The genes are TRBV3-1 and TRBJ2-7, with 7 bases that match TRBD2. Germline values: CDR1 LGHDT, CDR2 YNNKEL (reference sequence). CDR3 length equals 15 residues. With V trimmed by 3 bases and J by 2 bases, 7 bases remained unmatched. The CDR3 sequence is CASSQGGRSTYEQYF. The CDR3 nucleotides are TGTGCCAGCAGCCAGGGGGGGAGAAGTACCTACGAGCAGTACTTC.

The sample holds many counts of this clonotype. V and J are TRBV29-1 and TRBJ2-3; D is ambiguous. CDR3 length equals 14 residues. Trimming took off 6 bases at V and 5 bases at J, with 18 bases between the two ends. Per germline, CDR1 SQVTM and CDR2 ANQGSEA. The CDR3 spells CSVPQFPAGDTQYF. DNA of the CDR3: TGCAGCGTCCCTCAGTTTCCCGCTGGAGATACGCAGTATTTT.

The chain joins TRBV5-1 to TRBJ2-5; D is tentatively TRBD1 or TRBD2 (6 bases each). The germline V and J ends were trimmed by 2 bases and 4 bases, with 18 bases remaining between them. Germline V gene sequence: CDR1 SGHRS, CDR2 YFSETQ. The CDR3 has 16 residues. The CDR3 region is CASSLVGGFAGETQYF. The CDR3 DNA reads TGCGCCAGCAGCTTAGTAGGGGGGTTCGCAGGAGAGACCCAGTACTTC.

This clonotype was seen a few times. This chain links TRBV19 with TRBJ2-3; 8 bases are a match to TRBD2. The CDR3 runs 14 residues. CDR1 is LNHDA and CDR2 is SQIVND in the germline V gene (reference sequence). The V gene end was trimmed by 5 bases and the J gene end by 3 bases; junction bases not matched to a gene: 4. This CDR3 is CASSREGWTDTQYF. CDR3 sequence (DNA): TGTGCCAGTAGTCGGGAGGGTTGGACAGATACGCAGTATTTT. Together with reference TRBV19 and TRBJ2-3, the CDR3 gives the full variable domain: DGGITQSPKYLFRKEGQNVTLSCEQNLNHDAMYWYRQDPGQGLRLIYYSQIVNDFQKGDIAEGYSVSREKKESFPLTVTSAQKNPTAFYLCASSREGWTDTQYFGPGTRLTVL.

This clonotype showed up just a few times. The V and J genes are TRBV12-3 or TRBV12-4 and TRBJ1-2, with unresolved D. Between the trimmed V and J ends, which lost 2 bases and 1 base, there was a span of 2 bases. CDR3 size: 12 residues. CDR3 nucleotides: TGTGCCAGCAGTTTAATTAACTATGGCTACACCTTC. Protein sequence: CASSLINYGYTF.

This clonotype was seen at least ten times. The chain has TRBV12-3 or TRBV12-4 and TRBJ1-3; D is unclear. The CDR3 is 14 residues long. The V end was cut by 5 bases, the J end by 0 bases, with 8 bases between. DNA for the CDR3: TGTGCCAGCAGTCGTTTCCCCTCTGGAAACACCATATATTTT. It specifies CASSRFPSGNTIYF.

The genes are TRBV28 and TRBJ2-1, with a tentative D call TRBD1 (5 bases). The CDR3 spans 14 residues. The V and J ends lost 2 bases and 12 bases respectively, with 17 bases between them. CDR1 and CDR2 (germline): MDHEN, SYDVKM. The CDR3 DNA reads TGTGCCAGCAGTTTACTGGCTCCTCCCCAGGGGCAGTTCTTC. Protein sequence: CASSLLAPPQGQFF.

This clonotype was picked up a small number of times. This sequence joins TRBV20-1 and TRBJ2-3, with 16 bases aligning to TRBD2. The J segment lost 2 bases and the V segment lost 6 bases, leaving 5 bases of the junction unmatched. This CDR3 comprises 16 residues. In germline, CDR1 is DFQATT, CDR2 SNEGSKA (reference sequence). The CDR3 region is CSARGTSGRDTDTQYF. The CDR3 DNA sequence: TGCAGTGCACGAGGGACTAGCGGGAGGGACACAGATACGCAGTATTTT.

V is TRBV7-3 and J is TRBJ2-2; 9 bases are a match to TRBD2. Germline V gene sequence: CDR1 SGHTA, CDR2 FQGTGA. The length of the CDR3 is 16 residues. The junction had 11 bases not matched to a gene; V was cut back by 5 bases and J by 7 bases. The CDR3 loop reads CASSRKSGRQVGELFF. Here the CDR3 DNA reads TGTGCCAGCAGCAGAAAGAGCGGGAGGCAGGTCGGGGAGCTGTTTTTT. The full variable domain, rest sourced from reference TRBV7-3 and TRBJ2-2, is GAGVSQTPSNKVTEKGKYVELRCDPISGHTALYWYRQSLGQGPEFLIYFQGTGAADDSGLPNDRFFAVRPEGSVSTLKIQRTERGDSAVYLCASSRKSGRQVGELFFGEGSRLTVL.

This clonotype was seen only a few times. The chain employs TRBV20-1 and TRBJ2-3; D is unresolved. The CDR3 sequence is 14 residues long. The ends were cut back, 3 bases at V and 4 bases at J, with 14 bases in the middle. Germline values: CDR1 DFQATT, CDR2 SNEGSKA (reference sequence). CDR3 loop: CSARRSPPADTQYF. CDR3 nucleotides: TGCAGTGCTAGGCGATCCCCTCCAGCAGATACGCAGTATTTT.

This clonotype appeared many times. This chain joins TRBV29-1 and TRBJ2-1, with 7 bases fitting TRBD2. Unmatched junction bases numbered 4, after V lost 7 bases and J lost 4 bases. Per the germline V gene, CDR1 is SQVTM and CDR2 is ANQGSEA. The CDR3 is made up of 12 amino acids. The CDR3 reads CSALLAYNEQFF. DNA of the CDR3: TGCAGCGCTTTACTAGCGTACAATGAGCAGTTCTTC.

The chain couples TRBV29-1 to TRBJ2-4; TRBD2 matches 7 bases. Trimming removed 4 bases from V and 9 bases from J; junction bases left unmatched: 6. The CDR3 has 12 amino acids. From germline, CDR1 is SQVTM and CDR2 ANQGSEA. CDR3 amino acids: CSVVYGGGIQYF. CDR3 DNA: TGCAGCGTTGTCTACGGCGGGGGCATTCAGTACTTC. Drawing the rest from reference TRBV29-1 and TRBJ2-4, the complete variable domain is SAVISQKPSRDICQRGTSLTIQCQVDSQVTMMFWYRQQPGQSLTLIATANQGSEATYESGFVIDKFPISRPNLTFSTLTVSNMSPEDSSIYLCSVVYGGGIQYFGAGTRLSVL.

In this sample, this clonotype turned up many times. A junction boundary mismatches the germline segment, possibly from a read error. The chain employs TRBV5-6 and TRBJ2-2; perhaps TRBD2 as D (5 bases). This CDR3 has 12 residues. Looked up from germline, CDR1 is SGHDT and CDR2 is YYEEEE. The CDR3 DNA reads as TGTGCCAGCAGCTCCCGAACCGGGAAGCTGTTTTTT. Translated: CASSSRTGKLFF.

This clonotype showed up just a few times. The CDR3 here is CASSIESTSNQPQHF. The CDR3 bases are TGTGCCAGTAGTATAGAAAGCACCTCCAATCAGCCCCAGCATTTT. This chain uses TRBV19 with TRBJ1-5; D is undetermined. Germline assignment: CDR1 LNHDA and CDR2 SQIVND (reference sequence). This CDR3 has 15 residues. V shed 0 bases and J shed 3 bases, with 9 bases lying between them.

V gene TRBV27 combines with J gene TRBJ2-1; perhaps TRBD2 as D (5 bases). The germline CDR1 and CDR2 sequences are MNHEY and SMNVEV (reference sequence). Trimming left V 5 bases short and J 0 bases short, with 17 bases between. CDR3 size: 17 residues. CDR3 in DNA: TGTGCCAGCAGTAAGCTCGGAGGCAGTGGCTCCTACAATGAGCAGTTCTTC. Amino acid sequence: CASSKLGGSGSYNEQFF.

This clonotype showed up many times. The CDR3 region is CASSRGPSYNEQFF. CDR3 nucleotides: TGTGCCAGCAGTAGGGGGCCCTCCTACAATGAGCAGTTCTTC. V usage is TRBV6-1 and J usage is TRBJ2-1; 7 bases fit TRBD1. V lost 5 bases, J lost 0 bases, and 1 base stayed unmatched. The CDR3 loop spans 14 amino acids. CDR1 is MNHNS, CDR2 SASEGT, per germline.

In the case of this clonotype: This may be a read error: a much more frequent sequence differs by one nucleotide. The gene calls are TRBV20-1 and TRBJ2-1; D ambiguous. This CDR3 has 11 residues. Germline assignment: CDR1 DFQATT and CDR2 SNEGSKA (reference sequence). V gave up 6 bases and J gave up 12 bases, with 15 bases separating them. The CDR3 nucleotides read TGCAGTGCAGTGTGGACGGGTGGGCAGTTCTTC. This gives the protein CSAVWTGGQFF.

The V gene is TRBV6-2 or TRBV6-3, the J gene TRBJ1-6; unclear D gene. V was clipped by 6 bases and J by 1 base, with 10 bases between them. The length of the CDR3 is 15 residues. Germline CDR1 and CDR2: MNHEY and SVGEGT. CDR3: CASSPFDSYNSPLHF. The DNA for the CDR3 is TGTGCCAGCAGCCCCTTTGATTCCTATAATTCACCCCTCCACTTT.

This clonotype was counted between two and nine times. The chain links TRBV12-3 or TRBV12-4 to TRBJ2-7; TRBD1 aligns across 7 bases. V lost 3 bases and J lost 4; bases outside the gene matches: 18. This CDR3 region has 18 residues. CDR3 sequence reads: CASSLGGRGLGTPYEQYF. The DNA of the CDR3 is TGTGCCAGCAGTTTGGGCGGAAGGGGGCTAGGGACCCCTTACGAGCAGTACTTC.

The chain has TRBV20-1 and TRBJ2-3; no clear D. The CDR3 runs to 11 residues. From germline, CDR1 is DFQATT and CDR2 SNEGSKA (reference sequence). Trimming removed 6 bases from V and 6 bases from J, with 10 bases in between. CDR3 nucleotides: TGCAGTGCCCCGCACGGGGATACGCAGTATTTT. It translates to CSAPHGDTQYF.

This clonotype was found many times. The chain carries TRBV9 and TRBJ1-2, with 7 bases aligning to TRBD1. The germline CDR1 and CDR2 sequences are SGDLS and YYNGEE. The CDR3 contains 15 residues. V shed 4 bases and J 4 bases; nucleotides not matched to a gene: 10. CDR3 loop: CASSRIVGDSYGYTF. The CDR3 region has the DNA TGTGCCAGCAGCCGAATCGTGGGGGACAGCTATGGCTACACCTTC. Full variable domain (outside the CDR3, taken from reference TRBV9 and TRBJ1-2): DSGVTQTPKHLITATGQRVTLRCSPRSGDLSVYWYQQSLDQGLQFLIQYYNGEERAKGNILERFSAQQFPDLHSELNLSSLELGDSALYFCASSRIVGDSYGYTFGSGTRLTVV.

This clonotype was picked up a small number of times. This chain links TRBV29-1 with TRBJ1-1, with D perhaps TRBD1 (6 bases). The V end lost 6 bases, the J end lost 4 bases, and 15 bases lay between the germline ends. The germline gives CDR1 SQVTM, CDR2 ANQGSEA. This CDR3 is built from 13 residues. The DNA for the CDR3 is TGCAGCGTGGAGGGACATATGGGCACTGAAGCTTTCTTT. It encodes CSVEGHMGTEAFF.

In its sample, this clonotype was seen many times. CDR3 sequence reads: CASSLERPGELFF. The CDR3 nucleotides are TGTGCCAGCAGCTTAGAAAGACCCGGGGAGCTGTTTTTT. V and J are TRBV7-9 and TRBJ2-2; D remains ambiguous. Germline lookup yields CDR1 SEHNR and CDR2 FQNEAQ (reference sequence). With 1 base removed from V and 6 bases from J, the gap between germline ends came to 6 bases. The CDR3 totals 13 residues.

V and J are TRBV5-1 and TRBJ2-7, with TRBD1 matching over 8 bases. The CDR3 totals 17 residues. CDR1 and CDR2 (germline): SGHRS, YFSETQ. The V segment lost 0 bases and the J segment 3 bases; nucleotides outside the gene matches: 11. The CDR3 DNA sequence: TGCGCCAGCAGCTTGGCCATGACCGGGACAGGACTCTACGAGCAGTACTTC. This codes for CASSLAMTGTGLYEQYF.